Below are 5 T cell receptor beta chains sequenced from a single sample in a study of blood T cell repertoires in COVID-19. Profiling relied on immunoSEQ multiplex PCR, and the TCRdb table lists in-frame clones only, not all of them. The sample has a few hundred thousand clones; approximately 80% are singletons. The specimen sequenced was peripheral blood. All receptors derive from a woman aged 18-35 years with acute or convalescent COVID-19.

The V gene is TRBV4-1, the J gene TRBJ2-2, with D tentatively TRBD2 (6 bases). CDR1 MGHRA and CDR2 YSYEKL come from the germline V gene. The CDR3 is made up of 16 amino acids. Trimming shortened V by 8 bases and J by 3 bases, and 19 bases separated the two germline ends. Here the CDR3 DNA reads TGCGCCAGCGGTTTTTCTGGAGGGCCCGACACCGGGGAGCTGTTTTTT. Amino acids: CASGFSGGPDTGELFF.

This clone was recorded only once. This chain joins TRBV6-1 and TRBJ2-7, with TRBD1 identical over 7 bases. CDR3 length: 19 residues. Germline V CDR1 and CDR2: MNHNS, SASEGT. With 2 bases clipped from V and 4 bases from J, the junction kept 20 bases outside the gene matches. The CDR3 loop reads CASSEFVRARQGSRYEQYF. In DNA, the CDR3 is TGTGCCAGCAGTGAATTTGTTCGGGCCCGACAGGGCTCCAGGTACGAGCAGTACTTC.

The chain employs TRBV28 and TRBJ2-7, with 7 positions matching TRBD2. The CDR3 runs to 18 residues. The ends lost 3 bases at V and 3 bases at J; junction bases unmatched: 17. CDR1 and CDR2 from the germline V gene are MDHEN and SYDVKM. CDR3 protein: CASSFESIRLADNYEQYF. CDR3 bases: TGTGCCAGCAGTTTTGAGAGTATTCGACTAGCCGACAACTACGAGCAGTACTTC.

This chain uses TRBV18 with TRBJ2-3, with 10 positions matching TRBD2. V was clipped by 3 bases and J by 3 bases; unmatched bases: 0. The CDR3 runs to 14 residues. Per the germline V gene, CDR1 is KGHSH and CDR2 is LQKENI. CDR3 bases: TGTGCCAGCTCACCTAGCGGGAGGACAGATACGCAGTATTTT. Amino acid sequence: CASSPSGRTDTQYF.

The rearrangement joins TRBV10-3 to TRBJ1-1; 8 bases are shared with TRBD1. The germline CDR1 and CDR2 sequences are ENHRY and SYGVKD. This CDR3 comprises 13 residues. J gave up 5 bases and V 7 bases, and 6 bases lay outside the gene matches. DNA of the CDR3: TGTGCCATCATGGACAGGGACGGGACTGAAGCTTTCTTT. This gives the protein CAIMDRDGTEAFF.